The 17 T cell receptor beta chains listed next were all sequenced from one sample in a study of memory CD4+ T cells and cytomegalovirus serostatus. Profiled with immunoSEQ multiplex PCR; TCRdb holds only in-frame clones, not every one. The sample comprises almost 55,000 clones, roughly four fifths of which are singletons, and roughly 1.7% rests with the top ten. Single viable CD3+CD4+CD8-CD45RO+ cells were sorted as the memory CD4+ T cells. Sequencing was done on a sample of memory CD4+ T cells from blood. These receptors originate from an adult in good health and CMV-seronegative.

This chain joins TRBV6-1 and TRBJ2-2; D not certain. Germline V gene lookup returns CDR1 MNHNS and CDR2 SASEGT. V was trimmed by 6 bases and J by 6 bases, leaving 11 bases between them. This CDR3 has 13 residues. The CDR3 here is CASRTGGSGELFF. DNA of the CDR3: TGTGCCAGCAGAACCGGCGGTTCCGGGGAGCTGTTTTTT.

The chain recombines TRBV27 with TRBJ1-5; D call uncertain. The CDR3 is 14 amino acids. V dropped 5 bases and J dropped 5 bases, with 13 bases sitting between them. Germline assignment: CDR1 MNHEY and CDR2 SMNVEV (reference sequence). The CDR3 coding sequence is TGTGCCAGCAGTCTCCGGACGGCATATCAGCCCCAGCATTTT. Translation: CASSLRTAYQPQHF.

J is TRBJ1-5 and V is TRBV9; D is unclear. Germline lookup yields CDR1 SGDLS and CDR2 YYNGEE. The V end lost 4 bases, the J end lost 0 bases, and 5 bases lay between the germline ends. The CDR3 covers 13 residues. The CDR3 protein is CASSLYSNQPQHF. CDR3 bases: TGTGCCAGCAGCCTATATAGCAATCAGCCCCAGCATTTT.

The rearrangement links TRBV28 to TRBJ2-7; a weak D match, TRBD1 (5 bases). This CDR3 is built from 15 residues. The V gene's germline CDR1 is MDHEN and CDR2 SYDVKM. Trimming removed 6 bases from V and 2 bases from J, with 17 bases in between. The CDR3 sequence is CASSPTWTSTYEQYF. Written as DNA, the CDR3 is TGTGCCAGCAGCCCCACGTGGACAAGTACCTACGAGCAGTACTTC. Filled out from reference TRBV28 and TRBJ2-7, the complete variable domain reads DVKVTQSSRYLVKRTGEKVFLECVQDMDHENMFWYRQDPGLGLRLIYFSYDVKMKEKGDIPEGYSVSREKKERFSLILESASTNQTSMYLCASSPTWTSTYEQYFGPGTRLTVT.

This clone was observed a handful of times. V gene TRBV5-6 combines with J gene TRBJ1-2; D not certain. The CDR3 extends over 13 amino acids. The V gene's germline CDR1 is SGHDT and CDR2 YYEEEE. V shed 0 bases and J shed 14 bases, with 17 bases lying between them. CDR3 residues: CASSLAVLNGQTF. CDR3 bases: TGTGCCAGCAGCTTGGCGGTACTAAATGGGCAAACCTTC.

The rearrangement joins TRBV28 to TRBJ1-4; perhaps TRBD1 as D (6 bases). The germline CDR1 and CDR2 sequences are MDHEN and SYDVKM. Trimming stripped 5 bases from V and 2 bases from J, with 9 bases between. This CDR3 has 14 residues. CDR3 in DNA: TGTGCCAGCAGTCCCGGGGGCACTAATGAAAAACTGTTTTTT. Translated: CASSPGGTNEKLFF.

CDR3 DNA: TGCAGCGTTGACCCGCGACAGGGTGAAGCTTTCTTT. It is translated as CSVDPRQGEAFF. The chain combines TRBV29-1 with TRBJ1-1, with TRBD1 identical over 7 bases. The junction had 5 bases not matched to a gene; V was cut back by 3 bases and J by 7 bases. The CDR3 extends over 12 amino acids. The germline CDR1 and CDR2 sequences are SQVTM and ANQGSEA.

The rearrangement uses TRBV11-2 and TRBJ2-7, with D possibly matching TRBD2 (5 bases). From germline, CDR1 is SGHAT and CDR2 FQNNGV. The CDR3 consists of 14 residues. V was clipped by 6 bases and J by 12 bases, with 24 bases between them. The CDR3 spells CASRQLSRTPRGYF. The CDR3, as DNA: TGTGCCAGCAGGCAACTATCGAGGACGCCCCGGGGGTACTTC. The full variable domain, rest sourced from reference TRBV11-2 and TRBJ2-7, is EAGVAQSPRYKIIEKRQSVAFWCNPISGHATLYWYQQILGQGPKLLIQFQNNGVVDDSQLPKDRFSAERLKGVDSTLKIQPAKLEDSAVYLCASRQLSRTPRGYFGPGTRLTVT.

CDR3 DNA: TGTGCCAGCAGCTTGAGGGAAGGCCACAATGAGCAGTTCTTC. Protein sequence: CASSLREGHNEQFF. The chain is built from TRBV7-8 and TRBJ2-1; a weak D match, TRBD2 (5 bases). This CDR3 region has 14 residues. Trimming took off 3 bases at V and 5 bases at J, with 11 bases between the two ends. The germline V gene has CDR1 SGHVS and CDR2 FQNEAQ.

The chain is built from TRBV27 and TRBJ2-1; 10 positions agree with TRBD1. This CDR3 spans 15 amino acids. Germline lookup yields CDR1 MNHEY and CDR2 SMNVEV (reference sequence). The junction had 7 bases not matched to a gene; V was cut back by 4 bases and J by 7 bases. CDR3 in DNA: TGTGCCAGCAGTTCTCCGGGACAGGGGAGGAATGAGCAGTTCTTC. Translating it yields CASSSPGQGRNEQFF.

CDR3: CASSPTQRNYGYTF. DNA for the CDR3: TGTGCCAGCTCCCCAACACAGAGGAACTATGGCTACACCTTC. V is TRBV18 and J is TRBJ1-2; no reliable D call. Trimming removed 6 bases from V and 2 bases from J, with 13 bases in between. Germline assignment: CDR1 KGHSH and CDR2 LQKENI. CDR3 length: 14 residues.

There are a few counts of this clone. The CDR3 bases are TGTGCCTCCTTTTTGAACGGTAATTCACCCCTCCACTTT. Its translation: CASFLNGNSPLHF. The gene calls are TRBV18 and TRBJ1-6, with unresolved D. V was pared by 11 bases and J by 6 bases, with 14 bases between. The CDR3 totals 13 residues. Germline CDR1 and CDR2: KGHSH and LQKENI.

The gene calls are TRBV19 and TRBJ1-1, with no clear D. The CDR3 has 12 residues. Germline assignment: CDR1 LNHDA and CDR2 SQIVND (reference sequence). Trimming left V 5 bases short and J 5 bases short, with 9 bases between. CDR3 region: CASSPTRTEAFF. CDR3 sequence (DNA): TGTGCCAGTAGTCCAACGCGGACTGAAGCTTTCTTT.

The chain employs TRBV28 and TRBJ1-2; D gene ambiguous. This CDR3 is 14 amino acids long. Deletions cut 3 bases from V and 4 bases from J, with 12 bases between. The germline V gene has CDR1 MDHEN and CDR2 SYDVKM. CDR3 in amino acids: CASSFPGRLYGYTF. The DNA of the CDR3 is TGTGCCAGCAGTTTTCCTGGAAGGCTCTATGGCTACACCTTC.

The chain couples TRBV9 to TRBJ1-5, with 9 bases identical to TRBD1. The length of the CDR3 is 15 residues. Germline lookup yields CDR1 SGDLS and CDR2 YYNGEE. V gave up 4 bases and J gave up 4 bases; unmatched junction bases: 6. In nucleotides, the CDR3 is TGTGCCAGCAGCAAAGCCGGGACAGGGAATCAGCCCCAGCATTTT. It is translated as CASSKAGTGNQPQHF.

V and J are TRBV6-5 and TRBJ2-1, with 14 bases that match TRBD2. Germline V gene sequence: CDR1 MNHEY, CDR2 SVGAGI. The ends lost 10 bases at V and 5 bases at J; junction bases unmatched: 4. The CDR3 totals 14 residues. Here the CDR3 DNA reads TGTGCCATCAGGACTAGCGGGGGGAACAATGAGCAGTTCTTC. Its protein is CAIRTSGGNNEQFF.

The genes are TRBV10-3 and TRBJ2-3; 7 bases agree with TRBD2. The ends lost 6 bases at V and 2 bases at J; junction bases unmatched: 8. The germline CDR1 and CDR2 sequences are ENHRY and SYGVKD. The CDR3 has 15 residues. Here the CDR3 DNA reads TGTGCCATCAGCGATCGGAGCGGGGTCACAGATACGCAGTATTTT. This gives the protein CAISDRSGVTDTQYF.